This record concerns one TCR beta chain sequence. These data are taken from a study of cytomegalovirus exposure and HLA in healthy donors. Data came from immunoSEQ multiplex PCR; TCRdb stores just in-frame clones and leaves some out. This sample has about 240,000 clones; more than 75% occur once, and the top ten carry roughly 1.2%. This receptor was identified in a woman in her 30s in good health and CMV-seropositive. Sequences were obtained from PBMCs.

The DNA for the CDR3 is TGCGCCAGCAGCTTGCAATGGACATCGAGAGGCACAGATACGCAGTATTTT. Translation: CASSLQWTSRGTDTQYF. This sequence joins TRBV5-1 and TRBJ2-3, with TRBD1 as a possible D gene (5 bases). The CDR3 is 17 residues long. Germline assignment: CDR1 SGHRS and CDR2 YFSETQ. The V and J ends lost 1 base and 1 base respectively, with 16 bases between them.